A selection of T cell receptor beta chains follows, all from one sample in a study of T cells expressing NK-cell markers. For each CDR3 protein, TCRdb gives one entry from its re-call of the 5' RACE reads, without DNA. The sample has under 500,000 distinct CDR3 sequences. Sequencing was carried out using blood T cells: a sorted CD56 or NKG2C T cell subset, CD4+ or CD8+ T cells, or bulk PBMC T cells (not recorded which). These receptors originate from a woman aged 18 to 75 in good health. The CDR3 runs from the conserved cysteine through the conserved F or W.

j_call: TRBJ1-1
v_call: TRBV5-4
cdr3_aa: CASSRPGVWAGNTEAFF

j_call: TRBJ1-5
v_call: TRBV27
cdr3_aa: CASGRRIGTSGGQPQHF

j_call: TRBJ2-2
v_call: TRBV7-9
cdr3_aa: CASSPPAGELFF

j_call: TRBJ2-3
v_call: TRBV7-9
cdr3_aa: CASTPGGLFTDTQYF

j_call: TRBJ2-7
v_call: TRBV10-3
cdr3_aa: CAISEWDRAGNEQYF

j_call: TRBJ1-4
v_call: TRBV5-1
cdr3_aa: CASREGATNEKLFF

j_call: TRBJ1-5
v_call: TRBV20-1
cdr3_aa: CSAHNRESNQPQHF

j_call: TRBJ1-2
v_call: TRBV6-5
cdr3_aa: CASSTQGPFNYGYTF

j_call: TRBJ2-2
v_call: TRBV5-1
cdr3_aa: CASSFQATGELFF

j_call: TRBJ1-1
v_call: TRBV19
cdr3_aa: CASSIVAVGAGLGTEAFF

j_call: TRBJ1-1
v_call: TRBV20-1
cdr3_aa: CSARALAWNTEAFF

j_call: TRBJ2-7
v_call: TRBV6-1
cdr3_aa: CASSTGAGGVPYEQYF

j_call: TRBJ2-4
v_call: TRBV20-1
cdr3_aa: CSASAPATGNSRNIQYF

j_call: TRBJ2-7
v_call: TRBV20-1
cdr3_aa: CSARRLAYEQYF

j_call: TRBJ2-7
v_call: TRBV9
cdr3_aa: CASSVVAGYEQYF

j_call: TRBJ1-2
v_call: TRBV7-9
cdr3_aa: CASSRRGAYYGYTF

j_call: TRBJ2-3
v_call: TRBV7-2
cdr3_aa: CASPGGTSDTQYF

j_call: TRBJ2-2
v_call: TRBV5-5
cdr3_aa: CASSHKPGAVNTGELFF

j_call: TRBJ2-2
v_call: TRBV7-2
cdr3_aa: CASSSSARAGELFF

j_call: TRBJ1-5
v_call: TRBV2
cdr3_aa: CASSPDRDHNQPQHF

j_call: TRBJ2-1
v_call: TRBV20-1
cdr3_aa: CSAKAGTSEGNEQFF

j_call: TRBJ2-1
v_call: TRBV12-3/TRBV12-4
cdr3_aa: CASSSPRPGGNEQFF

j_call: TRBJ2-1
v_call: TRBV15
cdr3_aa: CATSRDITGKINEQFF

j_call: TRBJ2-1
v_call: TRBV4-1
cdr3_aa: CASSQGPPDGAGSEQFF

j_call: TRBJ1-1
v_call: TRBV11-2
cdr3_aa: CASSLGSRRTEAFF

j_call: TRBJ2-7
v_call: TRBV25-1
cdr3_aa: CASSRTGAPYEQYF

j_call: TRBJ2-1
v_call: TRBV7-3
cdr3_aa: CASSTNPGINEQFF